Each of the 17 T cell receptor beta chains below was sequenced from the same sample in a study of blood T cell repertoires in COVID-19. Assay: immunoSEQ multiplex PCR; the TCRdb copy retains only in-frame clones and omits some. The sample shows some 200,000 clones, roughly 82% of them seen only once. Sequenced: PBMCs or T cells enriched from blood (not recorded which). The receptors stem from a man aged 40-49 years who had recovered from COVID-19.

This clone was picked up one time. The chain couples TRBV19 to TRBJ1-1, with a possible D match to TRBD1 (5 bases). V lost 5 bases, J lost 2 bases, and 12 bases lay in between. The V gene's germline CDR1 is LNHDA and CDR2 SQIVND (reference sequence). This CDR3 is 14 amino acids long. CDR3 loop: CASSYDSVNTEAFF. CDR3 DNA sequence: TGTGCCAGTAGTTATGACAGCGTAAACACTGAAGCTTTCTTT.

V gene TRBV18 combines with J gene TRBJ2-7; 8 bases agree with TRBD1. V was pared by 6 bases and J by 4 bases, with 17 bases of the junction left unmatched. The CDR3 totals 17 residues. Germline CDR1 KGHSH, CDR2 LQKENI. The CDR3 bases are TGTGCCAGCTCCCTAACGCGAGGTCAGGGGGCAATATACGAGCAGTACTTC. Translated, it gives CASSLTRGQGAIYEQYF.

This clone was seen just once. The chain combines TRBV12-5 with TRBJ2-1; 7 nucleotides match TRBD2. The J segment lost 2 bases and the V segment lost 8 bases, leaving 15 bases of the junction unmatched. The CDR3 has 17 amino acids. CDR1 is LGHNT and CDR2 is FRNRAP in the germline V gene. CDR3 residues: CASLGWGGGVTYNEQFF. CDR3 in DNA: TGTGCTAGTTTGGGGTGGGGCGGGGGAGTGACCTACAATGAGCAGTTCTTC. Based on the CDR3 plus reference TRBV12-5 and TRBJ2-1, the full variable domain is DARVTQTPRHKVTEMGQEVTMRCQPILGHNTVFWYRQTMMQGLELLAYFRNRAPLDDSGMPKDRFSAEMPDATLATLKIQPSEPRDSAVYFCASLGWGGGVTYNEQFFGPGTRLTVL.

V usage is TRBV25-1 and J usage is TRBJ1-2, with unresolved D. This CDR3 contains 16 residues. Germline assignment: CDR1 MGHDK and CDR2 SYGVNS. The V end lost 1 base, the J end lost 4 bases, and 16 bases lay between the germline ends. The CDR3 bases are TGTGCCAGCAGTGAATTTTTGTACAGTGGCCCCTATGGCTACACCTTC. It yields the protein CASSEFLYSGPYGYTF.

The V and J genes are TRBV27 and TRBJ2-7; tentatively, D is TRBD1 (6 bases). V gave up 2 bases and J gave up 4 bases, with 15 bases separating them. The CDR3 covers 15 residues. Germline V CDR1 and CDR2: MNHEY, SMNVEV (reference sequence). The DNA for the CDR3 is TGTGCCAGCAGTTTAGGGCAGGGGCATACGTACGAGCAGTACGTC. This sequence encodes CASSLGQGHTYEQYV.

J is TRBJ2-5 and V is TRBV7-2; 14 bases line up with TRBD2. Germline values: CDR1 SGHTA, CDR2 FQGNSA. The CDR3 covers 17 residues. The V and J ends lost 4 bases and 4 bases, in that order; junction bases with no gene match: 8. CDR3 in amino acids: CASSSPGLAGVRETQYF. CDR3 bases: TGTGCCAGCAGCTCCCCGGGACTAGCGGGAGTGCGAGAGACCCAGTACTTC.

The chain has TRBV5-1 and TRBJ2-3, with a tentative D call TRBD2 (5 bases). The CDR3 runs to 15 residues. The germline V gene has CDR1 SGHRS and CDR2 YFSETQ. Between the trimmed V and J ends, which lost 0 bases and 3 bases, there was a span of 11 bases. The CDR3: CASSLEPSSTDTQYF. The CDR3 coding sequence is TGCGCCAGCAGCTTGGAGCCTAGCAGTACAGATACGCAGTATTTT.

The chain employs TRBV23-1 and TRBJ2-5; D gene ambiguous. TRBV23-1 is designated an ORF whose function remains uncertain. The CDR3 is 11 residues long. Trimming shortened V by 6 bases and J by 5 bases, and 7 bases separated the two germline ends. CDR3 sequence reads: CASRQLETQYF. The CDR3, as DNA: TGCGCCAGCAGACAACTGGAGACCCAGTACTTC.

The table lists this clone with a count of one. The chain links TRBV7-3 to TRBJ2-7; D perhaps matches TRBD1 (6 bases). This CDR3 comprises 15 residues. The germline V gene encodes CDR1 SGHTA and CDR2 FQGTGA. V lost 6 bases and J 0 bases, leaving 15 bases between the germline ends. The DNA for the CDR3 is TGTGCCAGCAGTTTGAGCCGGGACACCTCCTACGAGCAGTACTTC. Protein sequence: CASSLSRDTSYEQYF.

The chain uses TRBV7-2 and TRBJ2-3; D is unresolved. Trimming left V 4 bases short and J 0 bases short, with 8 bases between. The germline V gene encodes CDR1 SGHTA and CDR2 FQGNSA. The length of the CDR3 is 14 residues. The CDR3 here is CASSYSLSTDTQYF. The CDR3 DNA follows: TGTGCCAGCAGCTACTCTTTAAGCACAGATACGCAGTATTTT.

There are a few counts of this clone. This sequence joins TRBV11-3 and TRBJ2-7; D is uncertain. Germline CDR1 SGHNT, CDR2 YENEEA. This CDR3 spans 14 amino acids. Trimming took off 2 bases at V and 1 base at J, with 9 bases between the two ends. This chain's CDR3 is CASSLTPGSYEQYF. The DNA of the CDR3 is TGTGCCAGCAGCTTAACCCCAGGATCCTACGAGCAGTACTTC.

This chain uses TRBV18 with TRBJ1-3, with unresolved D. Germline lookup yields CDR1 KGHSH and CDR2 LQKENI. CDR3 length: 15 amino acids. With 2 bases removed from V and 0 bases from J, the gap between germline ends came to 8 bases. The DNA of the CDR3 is TGTGCCAGCTCACCAGAGAATCACTCTGGAAACACCATATATTTT. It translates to CASSPENHSGNTIYF.

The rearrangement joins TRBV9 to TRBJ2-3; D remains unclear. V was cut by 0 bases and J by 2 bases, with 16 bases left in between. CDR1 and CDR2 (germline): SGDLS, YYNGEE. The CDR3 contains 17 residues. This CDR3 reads CASSVDHGGSATDTQYF. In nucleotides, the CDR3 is TGTGCCAGCAGCGTAGATCACGGCGGATCGGCCACAGATACGCAGTATTTT.

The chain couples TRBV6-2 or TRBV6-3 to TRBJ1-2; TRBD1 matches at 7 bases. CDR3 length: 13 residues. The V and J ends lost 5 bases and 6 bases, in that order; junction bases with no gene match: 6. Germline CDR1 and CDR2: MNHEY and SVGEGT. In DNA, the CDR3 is TGTGCCAGCAGTAAACAGGGGAGTAATGGCTACACCTTC. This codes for CASSKQGSNGYTF.

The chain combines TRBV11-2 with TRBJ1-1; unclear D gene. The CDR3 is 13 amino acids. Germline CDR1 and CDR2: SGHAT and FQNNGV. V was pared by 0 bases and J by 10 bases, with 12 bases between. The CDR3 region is CASSLDDGLPAFF. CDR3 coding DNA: TGTGCCAGCAGCTTAGACGATGGGCTCCCAGCTTTCTTT. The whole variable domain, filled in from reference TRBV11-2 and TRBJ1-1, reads EAGVAQSPRYKIIEKRQSVAFWCNPISGHATLYWYQQILGQGPKLLIQFQNNGVVDDSQLPKDRFSAERLKGVDSTLKIQPAKLEDSAVYLCASSLDDGLPAFFGQGTRLTVV.

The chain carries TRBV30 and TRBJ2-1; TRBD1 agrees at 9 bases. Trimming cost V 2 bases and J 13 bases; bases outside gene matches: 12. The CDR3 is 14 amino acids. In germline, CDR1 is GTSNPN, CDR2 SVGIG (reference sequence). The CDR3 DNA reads TGTGCCTGGAGTTCTACCGGGACAGGGCTACTTCAGTTCTTC. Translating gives CAWSSTGTGLLQFF.

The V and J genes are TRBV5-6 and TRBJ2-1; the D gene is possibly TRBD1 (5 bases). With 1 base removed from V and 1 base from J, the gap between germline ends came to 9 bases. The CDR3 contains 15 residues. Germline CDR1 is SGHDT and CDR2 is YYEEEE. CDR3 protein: CASSLPTDSYNEQFF. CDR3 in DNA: TGTGCCAGCAGCTTGCCGACAGATTCCTACAATGAGCAGTTCTTC. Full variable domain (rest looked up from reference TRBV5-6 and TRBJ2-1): DAGVTQSPTHLIKTRGQQVTLRCSPKSGHDTVSWYQQALGQGPQFIFQYYEEEERQRGNFPDRFSGHQFPNYSSELNVNALLLGDSALYLCASSLPTDSYNEQFFGPGTRLTVL.